Listed below are T cell receptor beta chains from one sample, sequenced in a study of blood T cell repertoires in COVID-19. TCRdb's copy holds only in-frame clones and misses some; the assay was immunoSEQ multiplex PCR. The profile covers 300,000 to 350,000 clones, with 90% appearing a single time and 2.9% taken by the ten largest. The specimen was peripheral blood. The receptor source for this set is a woman aged 25 to 39 with COVID-19, enrolled during active disease. Each CDR3 is given with its conserved first and last residue. The D gene is left open where the match is weak. Size tells how often a clone was seen (once, few, many) or the class of an expanded clone, and some rows leave it out.

d_gene: NA; v_gene: TRBV7-2; abundance: NA; j_gene: TRBJ2-3; CDR3aa: CASSLAGPGDGTDTQYF; CDR3nt: TGTGCCAGCAGCTTAGCTGGCCCGGGAGACGGCACAGATACGCAGTATTTT
d_gene: TRBD1; v_gene: TRBV7-8; abundance: many; j_gene: TRBJ1-5; CDR3aa: CASSLGDRGQGQPQHF; CDR3nt: TGTGCCAGCAGCTTAGGGGACAGGGGGCAGGGTCAGCCCCAGCATTTT
d_gene: TRBD2; v_gene: TRBV11-2; abundance: NA; j_gene: TRBJ2-3; CDR3aa: CASSLTSGRSTDTQYF; CDR3nt: TGTGCCAGCAGCCTTACTAGCGGGAGGAGCACAGATACGCAGTATTTT
d_gene: TRBD1; v_gene: TRBV9; abundance: NA; j_gene: TRBJ2-2; CDR3aa: CASSGVGQGPTGELFF; CDR3nt: TGTGCCAGCAGCGGGGTGGGACAGGGCCCCACCGGGGAGCTGTTTTTT
d_gene: NA; v_gene: TRBV19; abundance: NA; j_gene: TRBJ2-4; CDR3aa: CASTDIRGDSKNIQYF; CDR3nt: TGTGCCAGTACCGATATTAGGGGGGACAGCAAAAACATTCAGTACTTC
d_gene: NA; v_gene: TRBV19; abundance: many; j_gene: TRBJ2-1; CDR3aa: CASRTSSYNEQFF; CDR3nt: TGTGCCAGTAGGACTAGCTCCTACAATGAGCAGTTCTTC
d_gene: NA; v_gene: TRBV19; abundance: NA; j_gene: TRBJ1-2; CDR3aa: CASSIGRGDGNYTF; CDR3nt: TGTGCCAGTAGTATAGGGAGGGGAGATGGAAACTACACCTTC
d_gene: NA; v_gene: TRBV7-3; abundance: NA; j_gene: TRBJ2-5; CDR3aa: CASSLIGGEETQYF; CDR3nt: TGTGCCAGCAGCTTAATTGGCGGGGAAGAGACCCAGTACTTC
d_gene: TRBD1; v_gene: TRBV5-6; abundance: NA; j_gene: TRBJ1-4; CDR3aa: CASSLAGTPGQFNEKLFF; CDR3nt: TGTGCCAGCAGCTTGGCCGGGACTCCGGGACAGTTTAATGAAAAACTGTTTTTT
d_gene: NA; v_gene: TRBV9; abundance: NA; j_gene: TRBJ1-4; CDR3aa: CASSVGYGNEKLFF; CDR3nt: TGTGCCAGCAGCGTAGGTTACGGTAATGAAAAACTGTTTTTT
d_gene: NA; v_gene: TRBV19; abundance: NA; j_gene: TRBJ2-1; CDR3aa: CASNGGRVSSYNEQFF; CDR3nt: TGTGCCAGTAACGGGGGGCGAGTAAGCTCCTACAATGAGCAGTTCTTC
d_gene: NA; v_gene: TRBV19; abundance: NA; j_gene: TRBJ2-5; CDR3aa: CASSILAGSETQYF; CDR3nt: TGTGCCAGTAGTATTCTTGCAGGCTCAGAGACCCAGTACTTC
d_gene: NA; v_gene: TRBV30; abundance: few; j_gene: TRBJ1-3; CDR3aa: CAWSVSSSGNTIYF; CDR3nt: TGTGCCTGGAGTGTTAGTTCCTCTGGAAACACCATATATTTT
d_gene: NA; v_gene: TRBV30; abundance: NA; j_gene: TRBJ2-3; CDR3aa: CAWSKGVSDTQYF; CDR3nt: TGTGCCTGGAGTAAGGGGGTTTCAGATACGCAGTATTTT
d_gene: NA; v_gene: TRBV5-1; abundance: NA; j_gene: TRBJ2-3; CDR3aa: CASSPPGLGGDTQYF; CDR3nt: TGCGCCAGCAGCCCCCCAGGGCTGGGAGGAGATACGCAGTATTTT
d_gene: TRBD1; v_gene: TRBV19; abundance: NA; j_gene: TRBJ1-5; CDR3aa: CASSVTGGNQPQHF; CDR3nt: TGTGCCAGTAGTGTCACAGGGGGGAATCAGCCCCAGCATTTT
d_gene: NA; v_gene: TRBV29-1; abundance: NA; j_gene: TRBJ1-2; CDR3aa: CSVEVTGVGGYTF; CDR3nt: TGCAGCGTTGAAGTGACGGGGGTCGGTGGCTACACCTTC
d_gene: TRBD1; v_gene: TRBV25-1; abundance: NA; j_gene: TRBJ1-1; CDR3aa: CASSGPWDRRKNTEAFF; CDR3nt: TGTGCCAGCAGTGGCCCCTGGGACAGGCGAAAGAACACTGAAGCTTTCTTT
d_gene: TRBD1; v_gene: TRBV18; abundance: NA; j_gene: TRBJ1-2; CDR3aa: CASSLYRGEGYTF; CDR3nt: TGTGCCAGCTCACTATACAGGGGAGAAGGCTACACCTTC
d_gene: NA; v_gene: TRBV5-4; abundance: NA; j_gene: TRBJ1-1; CDR3aa: CASSLPAGRNTEAFF; CDR3nt: TGTGCCAGCAGCTTGCCTGCAGGGCGGAACACTGAAGCTTTCTTT
d_gene: NA; v_gene: TRBV30; abundance: NA; j_gene: TRBJ1-4; CDR3aa: CAWNQEAGEKLFF; CDR3nt: TGTGCCTGGAATCAGGAGGCGGGAGAAAAACTGTTTTTT
d_gene: NA; v_gene: TRBV7-9; abundance: NA; j_gene: TRBJ2-7; CDR3aa: CASSLVGGLSYEQYF; CDR3nt: TGTGCCAGCAGCTTAGTCGGCGGCCTCTCCTACGAGCAGTACTTC
d_gene: TRBD1; v_gene: TRBV5-1; abundance: NA; j_gene: TRBJ1-1; CDR3aa: CASSLAQGDGTEAFF; CDR3nt: TGCGCCAGCAGCTTGGCCCAGGGGGACGGCACTGAAGCTTTCTTT
d_gene: TRBD1; v_gene: TRBV9; abundance: once; j_gene: TRBJ1-1; CDR3aa: CASSVTTGGGFIGGEAFF; CDR3nt: TGTGCCAGCAGCGTAACAACAGGGGGCGGATTTATTGGCGGTGAAGCTTTCTTT
d_gene: NA; v_gene: TRBV10-3; abundance: NA; j_gene: TRBJ2-6; CDR3aa: CAISEWGVSGANVLTF; CDR3nt: TGTGCCATCAGCGAATGGGGGGTGTCTGGGGCCAACGTCCTGACTTTC
d_gene: NA; v_gene: TRBV30; abundance: NA; j_gene: TRBJ1-4; CDR3aa: CAWSPTTLGGEKLFF; CDR3nt: TGTGCCTGGAGTCCGACGACGCTGGGGGGAGAAAAACTGTTTTTT
d_gene: NA; v_gene: TRBV2; abundance: NA; j_gene: TRBJ2-3; CDR3aa: CASSGPRGLQDTQYF; CDR3nt: TGTGCCAGCAGCGGACCCCGGGGTCTTCAAGATACGCAGTATTTT
d_gene: NA; v_gene: TRBV7-7; abundance: NA; j_gene: TRBJ2-5; CDR3aa: CASSLVEGLGETQYF; CDR3nt: TGTGCCAGCAGCTTAGTCGAGGGCCTGGGTGAGACCCAGTACTTC
d_gene: TRBD1; v_gene: TRBV27; abundance: NA; j_gene: TRBJ2-2; CDR3aa: CASSWTGGTGELFF; CDR3nt: TGTGCCAGCAGTTGGACAGGGGGCACCGGGGAGCTGTTTTTT
d_gene: NA; v_gene: TRBV29-1; abundance: NA; j_gene: TRBJ1-2; CDR3aa: CSVNQGRSVYGYTF; CDR3nt: TGCAGCGTGAATCAGGGGCGCTCAGTATATGGCTACACCTTC
d_gene: NA; v_gene: TRBV15; abundance: NA; j_gene: TRBJ1-1; CDR3aa: CATSRARTEAFF; CDR3nt: TGTGCCACCAGCAGAGCGCGGACTGAAGCTTTCTTT
d_gene: NA; v_gene: TRBV18; abundance: NA; j_gene: TRBJ2-1; CDR3aa: CASSLSAEYNEQFF; CDR3nt: TGTGCCAGCTCACTTTCAGCGGAGTACAATGAGCAGTTCTTC
d_gene: TRBD1; v_gene: TRBV12-3/TRBV12-4; abundance: NA; j_gene: TRBJ1-6; CDR3aa: CASSPGQNSPLHF; CDR3nt: TGTGCCAGCAGCCCGGGACAGAATTCACCCCTCCACTTT
d_gene: TRBD1; v_gene: TRBV10-3; abundance: NA; j_gene: TRBJ1-5; CDR3aa: CAISNRDRDDQPQHF; CDR3nt: TGTGCCATCAGTAACCGGGACAGGGATGATCAGCCCCAGCATTTT
d_gene: NA; v_gene: TRBV5-1; abundance: few; j_gene: TRBJ2-3; CDR3aa: CASSRGAGTPHTDTQYF; CDR3nt: TGCGCCAGCAGTCGGGGGGCTGGCACTCCCCACACAGATACGCAGTATTTT
d_gene: TRBD1; v_gene: TRBV15; abundance: NA; j_gene: TRBJ1-4; CDR3aa: CATSREAGRGSEKLFF; CDR3nt: TGTGCCACCAGCAGAGAAGCGGGCAGGGGGAGTGAAAAACTGTTTTTT
d_gene: TRBD1; v_gene: TRBV5-1; abundance: NA; j_gene: TRBJ1-1; CDR3aa: CASSLTGGNTEAFF; CDR3nt: TGCGCCAGCAGCTTGACAGGGGGGAACACTGAAGCTTTCTTT
d_gene: NA; v_gene: TRBV6-2/TRBV6-3; abundance: NA; j_gene: TRBJ2-7; CDR3aa: CASSYMRDPSYEQYF; CDR3nt: TGTGCCAGCAGTTATATGAGGGATCCCTCCTACGAGCAGTACTTC
d_gene: TRBD1; v_gene: TRBV25-1; abundance: NA; j_gene: TRBJ1-2; CDR3aa: CASGGQGGNYGYTF; CDR3nt: TGTGCCAGCGGGGGACAGGGGGGGAACTATGGCTACACCTTC
d_gene: NA; v_gene: TRBV5-1; abundance: NA; j_gene: TRBJ2-7; CDR3aa: CASSPGSQSSYEQYF; CDR3nt: TGCGCCAGCAGCCCGGGTAGCCAAAGCTCCTACGAGCAGTACTTC
d_gene: NA; v_gene: TRBV6-8; abundance: NA; j_gene: TRBJ2-7; CDR3aa: CASSYVGGIYEQYF; CDR3nt: TGTGCCAGCAGTTACGTGGGAGGCATCTACGAGCAGTACTTC
d_gene: TRBD2; v_gene: TRBV6-1; abundance: NA; j_gene: TRBJ2-1; CDR3aa: CASSEGLGGNNEQFF; CDR3nt: TGTGCCAGCAGTGAAGGGTTGGGGGGGAACAATGAGCAGTTCTTC
d_gene: NA; v_gene: TRBV4-1; abundance: NA; j_gene: TRBJ1-4; CDR3aa: CASSQADSEKLFF; CDR3nt: TGCGCCAGCAGCCAAGCCGACAGTGAAAAACTGTTTTTT
d_gene: TRBD1; v_gene: TRBV7-6; abundance: once; j_gene: TRBJ1-2; CDR3aa: CASSSGQGGYGYTF; CDR3nt: TGTGCCAGCAGCTCAGGACAGGGTGGCTATGGCTACACCTTC
d_gene: TRBD2; v_gene: TRBV30; abundance: NA; j_gene: TRBJ2-5; CDR3aa: CAWSHPGRGETQYF; CDR3nt: TGTGCCTGGAGCCACCCAGGGAGGGGAGAGACCCAGTACTTC
d_gene: TRBD1; v_gene: TRBV14; abundance: once; j_gene: TRBJ1-3; CDR3aa: CASSPDRGNTIYF; CDR3nt: TGTGCCAGCAGCCCGGACAGGGGCAACACCATATATTTT
d_gene: NA; v_gene: TRBV6-5; abundance: NA; j_gene: TRBJ1-5; CDR3aa: CASSPTGINQPQHF; CDR3nt: TGTGCCAGCAGTCCGACAGGAATCAATCAGCCCCAGCATTTT
d_gene: NA; v_gene: TRBV3-1/TRBV3-2; abundance: few; j_gene: TRBJ1-4; CDR3aa: CASSHGESEKLFF; CDR3nt: TGTGCCAGCAGCCACGGGGAAAGCGAAAAACTGTTTTTT
d_gene: TRBD1; v_gene: TRBV6-5; abundance: NA; j_gene: TRBJ1-5; CDR3aa: CASSRDSFYQPQHF; CDR3nt: TGTGCCAGCAGTCGGGACAGCTTTTATCAGCCCCAGCATTTT
d_gene: NA; v_gene: TRBV3-1/TRBV3-2; abundance: NA; j_gene: TRBJ1-1; CDR3aa: CASSQLAIGRGNTEAFF; CDR3nt: TGTGCCAGCAGCCAACTAGCAATAGGCAGGGGGAACACTGAAGCTTTCTTT
d_gene: NA; v_gene: TRBV7-2; abundance: once; j_gene: TRBJ2-2; CDR3aa: CASILGYSATGELFF; CDR3nt: TGTGCCAGCATCTTGGGCTACTCTGCCACCGGGGAGCTGTTTTTT
d_gene: NA; v_gene: TRBV19; abundance: NA; j_gene: TRBJ1-5; CDR3aa: CASSPGGGEYQPQHF; CDR3nt: TGTGCCAGTAGTCCTGGAGGGGGGGAATATCAGCCCCAGCATTTT
d_gene: NA; v_gene: TRBV7-8; abundance: NA; j_gene: TRBJ1-6; CDR3aa: CASSLGLGDSPLHF; CDR3nt: TGTGCCAGCAGCTTAGGGTTAGGGGATTCACCCCTCCACTTT